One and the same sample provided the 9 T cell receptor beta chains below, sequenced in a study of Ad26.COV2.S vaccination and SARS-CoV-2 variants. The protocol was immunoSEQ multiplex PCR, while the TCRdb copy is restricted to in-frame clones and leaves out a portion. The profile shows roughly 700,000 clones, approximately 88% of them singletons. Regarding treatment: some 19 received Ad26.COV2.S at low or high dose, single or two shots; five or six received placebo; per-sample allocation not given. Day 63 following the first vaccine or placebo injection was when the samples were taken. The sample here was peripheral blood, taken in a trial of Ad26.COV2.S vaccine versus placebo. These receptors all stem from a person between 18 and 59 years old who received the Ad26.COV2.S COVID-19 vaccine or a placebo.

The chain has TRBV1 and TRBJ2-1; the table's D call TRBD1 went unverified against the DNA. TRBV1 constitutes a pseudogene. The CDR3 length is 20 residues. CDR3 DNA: TGCACCAGCAGCCAAGAAAGACAGGTTGAGGTATCCGCTTCCTACAATGAGCAGTTCTTC. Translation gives CTSSQERQVEVSASYNEQFF.

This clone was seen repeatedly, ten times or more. The CDR3 DNA sequence: TGTGCCAGCAGCCAAACAGGACAAGGCTATGGCTACACCTTC. It codes for CASSQTGQGYGYTF. The gene calls are TRBV3-1 (or the pseudogene TRBV3-2) and TRBJ1-2; TRBD1 is a possible D gene (5 bases). CDR1 and CDR2 from the germline V gene are LGHDT and YNNKEL (reference sequence). Trimming cost V 2 bases and J 4 bases, with 11 bases left between them. This CDR3 contains 14 residues.

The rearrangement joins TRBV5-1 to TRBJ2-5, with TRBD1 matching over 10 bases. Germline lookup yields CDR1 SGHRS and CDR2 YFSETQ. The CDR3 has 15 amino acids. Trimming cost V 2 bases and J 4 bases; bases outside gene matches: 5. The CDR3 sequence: CASSFPGQGGETQYF. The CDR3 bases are TGCGCCAGCAGCTTCCCCGGACAGGGGGGAGAGACCCAGTACTTC.

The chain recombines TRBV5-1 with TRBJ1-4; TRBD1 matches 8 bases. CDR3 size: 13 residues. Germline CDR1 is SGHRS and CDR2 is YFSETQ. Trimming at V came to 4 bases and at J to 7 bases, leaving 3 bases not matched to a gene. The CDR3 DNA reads TGCGCCAGCAGCGGTGGACAGGGTGAAAAACTGTTTTTT. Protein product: CASSGGQGEKLFF.

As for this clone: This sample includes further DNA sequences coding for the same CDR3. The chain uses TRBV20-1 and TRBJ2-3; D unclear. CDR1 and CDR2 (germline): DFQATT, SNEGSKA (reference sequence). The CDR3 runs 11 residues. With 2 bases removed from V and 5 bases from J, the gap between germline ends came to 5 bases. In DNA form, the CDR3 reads TGCAGTGCTAGACTCGTAGATACGCAGTATTTT. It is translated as CSARLVDTQYF.

The CDR3 nucleotides read TGTGCCAGCAGCCAAGATGTCCCCCAGGGGCGTGCAACTAATGAAAAACTGTTTTTT. This gives the protein CASSQDVPQGRATNEKLFF. The gene calls are TRBV3-1 (or the pseudogene TRBV3-2) and TRBJ1-4; D is possibly TRBD1 (6 bases). The germline gives CDR1 LGHDT, CDR2 YNNKEL (reference sequence). This CDR3 region has 19 residues. Trimming shortened V by 0 bases and J by 0 bases, and 17 bases separated the two germline ends.

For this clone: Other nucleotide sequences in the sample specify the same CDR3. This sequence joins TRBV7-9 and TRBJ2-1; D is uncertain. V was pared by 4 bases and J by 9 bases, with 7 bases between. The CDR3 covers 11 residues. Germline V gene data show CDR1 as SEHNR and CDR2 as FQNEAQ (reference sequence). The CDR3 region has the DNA TGTGCCAGCAGCTCTGGTGGTGAGCAGTTCTTC. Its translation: CASSSGGEQFF. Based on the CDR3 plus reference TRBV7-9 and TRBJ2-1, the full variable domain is DTGVSQNPRHKITKRGQNVTFRCDPISEHNRLYWYRQTLGQGPEFLTYFQNEAQLEKSRLLSDRFSAERPKGSFSTLEIQRTEQGDSAMYLCASSSGGEQFFGPGTRLTVL.

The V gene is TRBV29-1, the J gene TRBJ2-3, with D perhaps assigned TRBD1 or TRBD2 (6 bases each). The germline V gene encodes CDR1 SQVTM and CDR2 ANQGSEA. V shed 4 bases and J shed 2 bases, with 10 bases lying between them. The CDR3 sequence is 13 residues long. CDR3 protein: CSVGRDTTDTQYF. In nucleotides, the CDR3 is TGCAGCGTTGGGCGGGACACCACAGATACGCAGTATTTT.

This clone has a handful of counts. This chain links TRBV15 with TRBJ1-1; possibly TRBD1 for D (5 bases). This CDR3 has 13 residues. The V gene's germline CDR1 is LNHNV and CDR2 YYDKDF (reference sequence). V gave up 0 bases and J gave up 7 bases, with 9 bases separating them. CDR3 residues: CATSREGVREAFF. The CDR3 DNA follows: TGTGCCACCAGCAGAGAGGGGGTCCGTGAAGCTTTCTTT.